The 23 T cell receptor beta chains listed next were all sequenced from one sample in a study of T-cell memory formation after mild COVID-19. One entry per CDR3 protein results from TCRdb running MiXCR on the 5' RACE reads. The data show about 390,000 distinct CDR3 sequences, 21% seen once. The sequencing sample was made of PBMCs or a T cell subset sorted from them (not recorded which). Every receptor here comes from an adult woman who had mild COVID-19 (a few samples of this study predate the infection). Cell type and time point are not known.

The chain couples TRBV6-1 to TRBJ2-6; TRBD1 aligns across 9 bases. The CDR3 loop spans 17 amino acids. With 6 bases clipped from V and 0 bases from J, the junction kept 6 bases outside the gene matches. In germline, CDR1 is MNHNS, CDR2 SASEGT. The CDR3 DNA follows: TGTGCCAGCAGATCGACAGGGGGTCCCTCTGGGGCCAACGTCCTGACTTTC. Translating it yields CASRSTGGPSGANVLTF.

The rearrangement links TRBV6-5 to TRBJ1-5; 7 bases fit TRBD1. The CDR3 sequence is 15 residues long. The V gene end was trimmed by 6 bases and the J gene end by 5 bases; junction bases not matched to a gene: 10. The V gene's germline CDR1 is MNHEY and CDR2 SVGAGI. Written as DNA, the CDR3 is TGTGCCAGCAGGCCCGCGGACAGGTTATATCAGCCCCAGCATTTT. This gives the protein CASRPADRLYQPQHF.

This chain's CDR3 is CATSPDMASGYNEQFF. DNA of the CDR3: TGTGCCACCAGTCCTGATATGGCTAGCGGATACAATGAGCAGTTCTTC. The chain employs TRBV15 and TRBJ2-1; TRBD2 matches 7 bases. J gave up 4 bases and V 6 bases, and 12 bases lay outside the gene matches. There are 16 residues in the CDR3. CDR1 is LNHNV, CDR2 YYDKDF, per germline (reference sequence).

The CDR3 DNA reads TGTGCCAGCAGGAACGCCCCGGACACCGGGGAGCTGTTTTTT. Translation: CASRNAPDTGELFF. The V call is TRBV6-2 or TRBV6-3, the J call TRBJ2-2; D is unclear. The germline gives CDR1 MNHEY, CDR2 SVGEGT. The CDR3 loop spans 14 amino acids. Deletions cut 6 bases from V and 3 bases from J, with 11 bases between.

The chain employs TRBV7-8 and TRBJ2-7; D is perhaps TRBD2 (7 bases). V was pared by 0 bases and J by 6 bases, with 15 bases between. The CDR3 sequence is 15 residues long. The germline CDR1 and CDR2 sequences are SGHVS and FQNEAQ. This CDR3 is CASSLAWRGPAEQYF. In nucleotides, the CDR3 is TGTGCCAGCAGCTTAGCTTGGCGGGGGCCCGCCGAGCAGTACTTC.

This clonotype was detected many times. V is TRBV5-4 and J is TRBJ2-3; TRBD1 matches at 7 bases. The CDR3 contains 15 residues. Unmatched junction bases numbered 8, after V lost 3 bases and J lost 4 bases. From germline, CDR1 is SGHNT and CDR2 YYREEE (reference sequence). The CDR3 DNA sequence: TGTGCCAGCAGCTCCGACAGGGTCGGGGCAGATACGCAGTATTTT. It translates to CASSSDRVGADTQYF.

The genes are TRBV5-4 and TRBJ1-5; D is ambiguous. Germline loops: CDR1 SGHNT, CDR2 YYREEE (reference sequence). The V end lost 1 base, the J end lost 0 bases, and 8 bases lay between the germline ends. The CDR3 sequence is 15 residues long. Written as DNA, the CDR3 is TGTGCCAGCAGCTTGTTCCCAAATAGCAATCAGCCCCAGCATTTT. Its translation: CASSLFPNSNQPQHF.

The chain has TRBV7-2 and TRBJ2-1; 7 bases are shared with TRBD2. This CDR3 is 14 amino acids long. After removal of 5 bases from V and 4 bases from J, the junction contained 5 bases not matched to a gene. From germline, CDR1 is SGHTA and CDR2 FQGNSA. CDR3 protein: CASSRTLAYNEQFF. DNA of the CDR3: TGTGCCAGCAGCCGCACACTAGCGTACAATGAGCAGTTCTTC.

The chain combines TRBV29-1 with TRBJ2-7, with D perhaps matching TRBD1 (6 bases). This CDR3 region has 11 residues. The germline CDR1 and CDR2 sequences are SQVTM and ANQGSEA. The germline V and J ends were trimmed by 4 bases and 5 bases, with 9 bases remaining between them. CDR3 DNA: TGCAGCGTTGGGCACAGGGACGAGCAGTACTTC. It yields the protein CSVGHRDEQYF.

The chain links TRBV3-1 to TRBJ2-1; TRBD2 matches 8 bases. This CDR3 has 16 residues. Germline CDR1 reads LGHDT; CDR2 reads YNNKEL (reference sequence). With V trimmed by 4 bases and J by 8 bases, 13 bases remained unmatched. The DNA of the CDR3 is TGTGCCAGCAGCCGGACTAGCTTGGCCTACGGGGATGAGCAGTTCTTC. Protein sequence: CASSRTSLAYGDEQFF.

This clonotype showed up just a few times. The chain couples TRBV2 to TRBJ2-1, with D perhaps TRBD1 or TRBD2 (6 bases each). Per the germline V gene, CDR1 is SNHLY and CDR2 is FYNNEI. The CDR3 runs to 17 residues. V was cut by 4 bases and J by 1 base, with 17 bases left in between. The chain's CDR3 is CASSVGPGGGSYNEQFF. The CDR3, as DNA: TGTGCCAGCAGTGTTGGGCCCGGGGGCGGTTCCTACAATGAGCAGTTCTTC.

The chain carries TRBV24-1 and TRBJ2-2, with D perhaps assigned TRBD1 or TRBD2 (5 bases each). This CDR3 comprises 13 residues. Looked up from germline, CDR1 is KGHDR and CDR2 is SFDVKD. V was trimmed by 5 bases and J by 4 bases, leaving 7 bases between them. CDR3 DNA sequence: TGTGCCACCAGTGCGAGGGGCACCGGGGAGCTGTTTTTT. Residues: CATSARGTGELFF.

V usage is TRBV6-5 and J usage is TRBJ1-6, with D perhaps matching TRBD1 (5 bases). This CDR3 contains 14 residues. V lost 6 bases to trimming and J lost 10 bases, with 16 bases between them. Germline V gene sequence: CDR1 MNHEY, CDR2 SVGAGI. CDR3 residues: CASSVGAGWSPLHF. CDR3 in DNA: TGTGCCAGCAGCGTAGGGGCAGGGTGGTCACCCCTCCACTTT.

The sample holds a few counts of this clonotype. V and J are TRBV20-1 and TRBJ1-5; unclear D gene. CDR1 is DFQATT and CDR2 is SNEGSKA in the germline V gene (reference sequence). The CDR3 is 12 residues long. V lost 4 bases, J lost 1 base, and 5 bases lay in between. The CDR3 nucleotides are TGCAGTGCTACCGGGAGCAATCAGCCCCAGCATTTT. It is translated as CSATGSNQPQHF.

This sequence joins TRBV18 and TRBJ2-7, with 9 bases matching TRBD1. Germline CDR1 KGHSH, CDR2 LQKENI. This CDR3 is 16 amino acids long. With 2 bases clipped from V and 6 bases from J, the junction kept 11 bases outside the gene matches. CDR3 sequence reads: CASSPGQGTGRGEQYF. In nucleotides, the CDR3 is TGTGCCAGCTCACCAGGACAGGGGACCGGAAGGGGCGAGCAGTACTTC.

The V call is TRBV29-1, the J call TRBJ2-7, with a tentative D call TRBD2 (6 bases). This CDR3 has 12 residues. V was pared by 7 bases and J by 3 bases, with 13 bases between. The V gene's germline CDR1 is SQVTM and CDR2 ANQGSEA. CDR3 loop: CSAGEDLYEQYF. For the CDR3, the DNA is TGCAGCGCCGGGGAGGATCTCTACGAGCAGTACTTC.

The table lists this clonotype with a few counts. The chain has TRBV5-1 and TRBJ1-1; 8 positions agree with TRBD1. CDR3 length equals 15 residues. Germline CDR1 is SGHRS and CDR2 is YFSETQ. The J segment lost 8 bases and the V segment lost 4 bases, leaving 13 bases of the junction unmatched. The CDR3 region is CASSEGAGGIGEAFF. The CDR3 nucleotides are TGCGCCAGCAGCGAAGGCGCAGGGGGCATAGGAGAAGCTTTCTTT.

The chain recombines TRBV20-1 with TRBJ2-3, with TRBD2 matching 16 bases. Germline CDR1 reads DFQATT; CDR2 reads SNEGSKA (reference sequence). The CDR3 has 19 amino acids. V lost 0 bases, J lost 1 base, and 7 bases stayed unmatched. The CDR3 region has the DNA TGCAGTGCTAGAGATTGGGGACTAGCGGGGGGGCCAGGCACAGATACGCAGTATTTT. Its protein product is CSARDWGLAGGPGTDTQYF.

The chain couples TRBV6-6 to TRBJ2-5, with TRBD2 matching 9 bases. V was pared by 7 bases and J by 5 bases, with 5 bases of the junction left unmatched. The CDR3 runs 13 residues. Germline V gene lookup returns CDR1 MNHNY and CDR2 SVGAGI (reference sequence). The CDR3 sequence: CASMRGGAETQYF. CDR3 bases: TGTGCCAGCATGCGCGGGGGGGCGGAGACCCAGTACTTC.

About this clonotype: The junction and the germline gene differ at one end; a read error may be behind it. The chain carries TRBV25-1 and TRBJ2-1; D is possibly TRBD1 or TRBD2 (5 bases each). The CDR3 totals 12 residues. Germline CDR1 is MGHDK and CDR2 is SYGVNS. Here the CDR3 DNA reads TGTGCCAGCAGTGAATTAGGGACCACGACGCTCTTC. It specifies CASSELGTTTLF.

The chain combines TRBV7-9 with TRBJ2-7; 10 nucleotides align to TRBD2. The CDR3 has 19 amino acids. The germline gives CDR1 SEHNR, CDR2 FQNEAQ (reference sequence). V shed 5 bases, J shed 0 bases, and the junction held 16 bases outside the gene matches. In nucleotides, the CDR3 is TGTGCCAGCAGCGAGAGACGAGGGCTAGCGGGAGCCCTCTCCTACGAGCAGTACTTC. This codes for CASSERRGLAGALSYEQYF.

This chain joins TRBV29-1 and TRBJ2-5, with 8 nucleotides matching TRBD1. This CDR3 has 13 residues. CDR1 and CDR2 (germline): SQVTM, ANQGSEA. The trim removed 7 bases at V and 6 bases at J, leaving 10 bases unmatched. Written as DNA, the CDR3 is TGCAGCGCCGCCACAGGGGGAGGAAAGACCCAGTACTTC. Its translation is CSAATGGGKTQYF. Drawing the rest from reference TRBV29-1 and TRBJ2-5, the complete variable domain is SAVISQKPSRDICQRGTSLTIQCQVDSQVTMMFWYRQQPGQSLTLIATANQGSEATYESGFVIDKFPISRPNLTFSTLTVSNMSPEDSSIYLCSAATGGGKTQYFGPGTRLLVL.

This clonotype turned up a few times. The chain recombines TRBV10-3 with TRBJ2-5; the D is unclear. This CDR3 spans 14 amino acids. Germline CDR1 and CDR2: ENHRY and SYGVKD. The V end was cut by 3 bases, the J end by 2 bases, with 10 bases between. The CDR3 reads CAISDAAAQETQYF. Here the CDR3 DNA reads TGTGCCATCAGTGACGCGGCAGCGCAAGAGACCCAGTACTTC.